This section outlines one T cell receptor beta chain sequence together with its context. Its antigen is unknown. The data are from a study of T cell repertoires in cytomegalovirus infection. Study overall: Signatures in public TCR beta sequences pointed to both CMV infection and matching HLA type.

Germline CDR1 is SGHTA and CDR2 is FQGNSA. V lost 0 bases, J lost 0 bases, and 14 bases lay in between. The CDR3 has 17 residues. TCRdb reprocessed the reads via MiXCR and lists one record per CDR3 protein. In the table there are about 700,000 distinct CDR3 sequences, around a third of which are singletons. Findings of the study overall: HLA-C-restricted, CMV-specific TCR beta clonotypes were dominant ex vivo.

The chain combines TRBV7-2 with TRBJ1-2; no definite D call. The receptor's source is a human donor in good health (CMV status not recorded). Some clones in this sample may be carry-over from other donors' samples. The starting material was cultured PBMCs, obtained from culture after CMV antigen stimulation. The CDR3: CASSLAGGVGTNYGYTF. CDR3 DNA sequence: TGTGCCAGCAGCTTAGCGGGAGGTGTTGGTACTAACTATGGCTACACCTTC.